The 12 T cell receptor beta chains reported below all come from one sample, sequenced in a study of shared clonotypes between healthy human individuals. Only in-frame clones appear in the TCRdb table, and some are missing; sequencing was by immunoSEQ multiplex PCR. The table shows some 630,000 clones, with roughly 95% occurring only once. Terminally differentiated effector memory CD45RA+ cells were excluded by CCR7 positive selection of CD45RO-negative cells. The sample taken for sequencing was naive CD8+ T cells sorted from blood. These receptors originate from a woman aged 25-40 years in good health.

This sequence joins TRBV13 and TRBJ1-5; D unclear. The CDR3 has 15 residues. Trimming removed 4 bases from V and 0 bases from J, with 10 bases in between. Per the germline V gene, CDR1 is PRHDT and CDR2 is FYEKMQ (reference sequence). The CDR3 DNA sequence: TGTGCCAGCAGCTCCGGACGGATTAGCAATCAGCCCCAGCATTTT. It yields the protein CASSSGRISNQPQHF.

This sequence joins TRBV2 and TRBJ2-3; the D gene is possibly TRBD2 (6 bases). V was shortened by 1 base and J by 1 base, with 18 bases between the two germline ends. Germline loops: CDR1 SNHLY, CDR2 FYNNEI. The CDR3 loop spans 18 amino acids. DNA of the CDR3: TGTGCCAGCAGTGAAGTGTTGAGGGTAGCGGAACGCACAGATACGCAGTATTTT. The encoded protein is CASSEVLRVAERTDTQYF. The variable domain in full, with the rest retrieved from reference TRBV2 and TRBJ2-3, is EPEVTQTPSHQVTQMGQEVILRCVPISNHLYFYWYRQILGQKVEFLVSFYNNEISEKSEIFDDQFSVERPDGSNFTLKIRSTKLEDSAMYFCASSEVLRVAERTDTQYFGPGTRLTVL.

The chain joins TRBV5-1 to TRBJ2-1; D remains ambiguous. In germline, CDR1 is SGHRS, CDR2 YFSETQ. CDR3 size: 12 residues. Between the trimmed V and J ends, which lost 6 bases and 7 bases, there was a span of 11 bases. The CDR3 spells CASTLSGNEQFF. The CDR3 coding sequence is TGCGCCAGCACCTTAAGTGGGAATGAGCAGTTCTTC.

The gene calls are TRBV5-1 and TRBJ2-1; 7 bases are shared with TRBD1. J was trimmed by 8 bases and V by 0 bases; bases with no gene match: 8. The CDR3 is 15 amino acids. Looked up from germline, CDR1 is SGHRS and CDR2 is YFSETQ. CDR3 DNA sequence: TGCGCCAGCAGCTTGGTGGATCTACAGGGGCATGAGCAGTTCTTC. Translation gives CASSLVDLQGHEQFF. Full variable domain (outside the CDR3, taken from reference TRBV5-1 and TRBJ2-1): KAGVTQTPRYLIKTRGQQVTLSCSPISGHRSVSWYQQTPGQGLQFLFEYFSETQRNKGNFPGRFSGRQFSNSRSEMNVSTLELGDSALYLCASSLVDLQGHEQFFGPGTRLTVL.

The J gene is TRBJ1-3, the V gene TRBV7-9; D is ambiguous. Germline values: CDR1 SEHNR, CDR2 FQNEAQ (reference sequence). The V end was cut by 1 base, the J end by 0 bases, with 7 bases between. The CDR3 is 15 residues long. CDR3 protein: CASSLGPSSGNTIYF. DNA for the CDR3: TGTGCCAGCAGCTTAGGCCCTAGCTCTGGAAACACCATATATTTT.

This clone has only one observation. The chain combines TRBV4-1 with TRBJ1-2, with D perhaps TRBD1 (5 bases). The CDR3 runs to 15 residues. Germline V gives CDR1 MGHRA, CDR2 YSYEKL. V lost 1 base to trimming and J lost 4 bases, with 13 bases between them. This CDR3 reads CASSQAHGTTYGYTF. CDR3 DNA: TGCGCCAGCAGCCAAGCCCATGGGACTACCTATGGCTACACCTTC.

V is TRBV7-2 and J is TRBJ2-1; 13 bases line up with TRBD2. Trimming removed 5 bases from V and 2 bases from J; junction bases left unmatched: 9. The V gene's germline CDR1 is SGHTA and CDR2 FQGNSA. This CDR3 contains 18 residues. CDR3 protein: CASSVLAGGPGAYNEQFF. DNA for the CDR3: TGTGCCAGCAGCGTACTAGCGGGAGGGCCGGGGGCCTACAATGAGCAGTTCTTC.

V gene TRBV28 combines with J gene TRBJ1-5, with a possible D match to TRBD1 (6 bases). This CDR3 is 14 amino acids long. V dropped 6 bases and J dropped 3 bases, with 12 bases sitting between them. Germline loops: CDR1 MDHEN, CDR2 SYDVKM. The DNA for the CDR3 is TGTGCCAGCAGGAGGACAGAAAACAATCAGCCCCAGCATTTT. As protein: CASRRTENNQPQHF.

This chain connects TRBV19 to TRBJ2-3, with TRBD2 matching 10 bases. The CDR3 is 17 residues long. V lost 4 bases and J lost 2; bases outside the gene matches: 9. Germline V CDR1 and CDR2: LNHDA, SQIVND (reference sequence). The CDR3 coding sequence is TGTGCCAGTAGTACCGAAAGGACTAGCGGTCACACAGATACGCAGTATTTT. Its translation: CASSTERTSGHTDTQYF.

The chain couples TRBV27 to TRBJ1-1; D unclear. V dropped 6 bases and J dropped 0 bases, with 17 bases sitting between them. The CDR3 sequence is 16 residues long. Germline V CDR1 and CDR2: MNHEY, SMNVEV (reference sequence). CDR3 amino acids: CASSRGTLHMNTEAFF. DNA for the CDR3: TGTGCCAGCAGCCGCGGTACCCTTCACATGAACACTGAAGCTTTCTTT.

The chain carries TRBV27 and TRBJ2-3, with 11 bases aligning to TRBD2. Germline trimming cut 6 bases from V and 6 bases from J; bases unmatched to any gene: 11. The germline V gene has CDR1 MNHEY and CDR2 SMNVEV (reference sequence). The CDR3 has 16 amino acids. DNA for the CDR3: TGTGCCAGCAGCCATAGCGGGAGGGCCCCGGCGGATACGCAGTATTTT. This encodes CASSHSGRAPADTQYF.

The chain links TRBV11-2 to TRBJ2-7; D call uncertain. V was pared by 0 bases and J by 2 bases, with 8 bases between. The CDR3 contains 14 residues. Germline V gene data show CDR1 as SGHAT and CDR2 as FQNNGV. The CDR3 here is CASSLDKRTYEQYF. As DNA, the CDR3 is TGTGCCAGCAGCTTAGACAAGAGAACCTACGAGCAGTACTTC.